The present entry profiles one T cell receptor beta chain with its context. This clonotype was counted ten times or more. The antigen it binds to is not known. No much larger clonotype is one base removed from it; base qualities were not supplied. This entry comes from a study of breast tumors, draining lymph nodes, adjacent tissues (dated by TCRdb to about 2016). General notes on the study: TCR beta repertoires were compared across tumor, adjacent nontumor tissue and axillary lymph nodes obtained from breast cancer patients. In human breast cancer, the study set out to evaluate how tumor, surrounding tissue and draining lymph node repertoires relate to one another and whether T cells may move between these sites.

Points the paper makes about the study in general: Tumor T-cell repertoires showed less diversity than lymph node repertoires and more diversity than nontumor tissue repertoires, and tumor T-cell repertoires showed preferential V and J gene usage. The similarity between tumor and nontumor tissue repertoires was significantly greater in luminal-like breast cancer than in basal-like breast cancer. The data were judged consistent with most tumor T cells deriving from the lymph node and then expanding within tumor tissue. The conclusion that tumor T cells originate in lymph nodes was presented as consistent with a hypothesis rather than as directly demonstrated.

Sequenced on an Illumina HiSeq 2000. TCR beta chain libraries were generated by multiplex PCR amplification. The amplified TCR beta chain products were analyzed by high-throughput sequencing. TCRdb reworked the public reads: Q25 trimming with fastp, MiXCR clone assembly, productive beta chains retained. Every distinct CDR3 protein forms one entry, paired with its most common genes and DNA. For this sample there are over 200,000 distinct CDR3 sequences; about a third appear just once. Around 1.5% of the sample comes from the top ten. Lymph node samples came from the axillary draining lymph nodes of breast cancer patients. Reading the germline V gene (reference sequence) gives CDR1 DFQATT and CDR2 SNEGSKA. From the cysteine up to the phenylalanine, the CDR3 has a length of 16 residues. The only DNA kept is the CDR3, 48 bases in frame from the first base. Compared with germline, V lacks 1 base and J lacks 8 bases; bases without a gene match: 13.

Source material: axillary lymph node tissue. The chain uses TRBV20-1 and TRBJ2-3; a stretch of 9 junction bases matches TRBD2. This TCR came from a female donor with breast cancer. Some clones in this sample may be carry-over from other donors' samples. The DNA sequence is TGCAGTGCTAGAGGGTTGGGCGGGAGGGCCGGTGGTACGCAGTATTTT. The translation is CSARGLGGRAGGTQYF.